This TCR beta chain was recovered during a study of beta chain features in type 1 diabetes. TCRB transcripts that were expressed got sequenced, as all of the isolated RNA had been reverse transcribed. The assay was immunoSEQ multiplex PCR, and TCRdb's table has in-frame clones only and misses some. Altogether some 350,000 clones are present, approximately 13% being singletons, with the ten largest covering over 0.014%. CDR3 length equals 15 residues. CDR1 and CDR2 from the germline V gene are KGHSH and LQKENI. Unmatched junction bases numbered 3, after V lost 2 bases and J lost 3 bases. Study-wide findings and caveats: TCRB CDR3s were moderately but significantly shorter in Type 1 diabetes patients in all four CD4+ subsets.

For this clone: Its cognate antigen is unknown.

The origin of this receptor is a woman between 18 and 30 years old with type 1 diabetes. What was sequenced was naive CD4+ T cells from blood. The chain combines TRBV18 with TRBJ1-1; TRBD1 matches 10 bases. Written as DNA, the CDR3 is TGTGCCAGCTCACCAGGGACAGGGGCGGACACTGAAGCTTTCTTT. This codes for CASSPGTGADTEAFF.